One and the same sample provided the 32 T cell receptor beta chains below, sequenced in a study of OX40 agonist ivuxolimab in advanced cancers. Produced via immunoSEQ multiplex PCR; TCRdb's table is partial and in-frame only. The sample holds fewer than 75,000 clones; 85% to 90% are singletons and the top ten take 0.77%. This material consisted of CD4+ or CD8+ T cells sorted from blood, taken in a trial of the OX40 agonist ivuxolimab. Receptors were obtained from an adult with an advanced solid tumor such as melanoma, head and neck, liver or kidney cancer.

The genes are TRBV19 and TRBJ2-5; D not certain. The CDR3 covers 13 residues. The ends were cut back, 10 bases at V and 4 bases at J, with 16 bases in the middle. Germline CDR1 LNHDA, CDR2 SQIVND (reference sequence). CDR3 in DNA: TGTGCCACTCGAAGCCTGAATGGAGAGACCCAGTACTTC. It codes for CATRSLNGETQYF.

The chain combines TRBV27 with TRBJ2-5, with D hard to call. The germline gives CDR1 MNHEY, CDR2 SMNVEV (reference sequence). The CDR3 runs 13 residues. V was pared by 5 bases and J by 1 base, with 8 bases between. The CDR3 DNA reads TGTGCCAGCAGTCCCCAAGTCCAAGAGACCCAGTACTTC. This gives the protein CASSPQVQETQYF.

This clone is labeled medium-sized (0.01 to 0.1%). J is TRBJ1-1 and V is TRBV19; TRBD1 is a possible D gene (5 bases). Per germline, CDR1 LNHDA and CDR2 SQIVND (reference sequence). The CDR3 loop spans 13 amino acids. V shed 6 bases and J shed 1 base, with 9 bases lying between them. This CDR3 is CASRWDSNTEAFF. The CDR3 DNA sequence: TGTGCCAGTAGATGGGACTCGAACACTGAAGCTTTCTTT. The full variable domain, with the rest looked up from reference TRBV19 and TRBJ1-1, is DGGITQSPKYLFRKEGQNVTLSCEQNLNHDAMYWYRQDPGQGLRLIYYSQIVNDFQKGDIAEGYSVSREKKESFPLTVTSAQKNPTAFYLCASRWDSNTEAFFGQGTRLTVV.

The rearrangement joins TRBV11-2 to TRBJ1-3, with unresolved D. The CDR3 length is 15 residues. The V end was cut by 4 bases, the J end by 2 bases, with 12 bases between. The V gene's germline CDR1 is SGHAT and CDR2 FQNNGV. CDR3 sequence: CASSSLIRAGNTIYF. As DNA, the CDR3 is TGTGCCAGCAGCTCTCTTATCCGGGCTGGAAACACCATATATTTT.

Notes on this clone: A junction end diverges from the germline sequence, so it may reflect a read error. The V call is TRBV4-1, the J call TRBJ2-7; D is unresolved. The CDR3 totals 14 residues. Germline V gives CDR1 MGHRA, CDR2 YSYEKL. The CDR3 nucleotides read TGCGTCAGCAGCCAAGCACGTGTCTCCTACGAGCAGTACTTC. It codes for CVSSQARVSYEQYF.

The chain recombines TRBV6-5 with TRBJ1-6; TRBD1 might be the D (6 bases). CDR3 size: 15 residues. V was trimmed by 6 bases and J by 9 bases, leaving 18 bases between them. Germline CDR1 and CDR2: MNHEY and SVGAGI. The CDR3, as DNA: TGTGCCAGCAGCCCCCCCGGGGGGCCGAGTTCACCCCTCCACTTT. Protein: CASSPPGGPSSPLHF.

V gene TRBV9 combines with J gene TRBJ2-1; 13 bases are shared with TRBD2. This CDR3 has 19 residues. Germline trimming cut 7 bases from V and 5 bases from J; bases unmatched to any gene: 18. Germline-derived CDR1 and CDR2 are SGDLS and YYNGEE. The CDR3 region has the DNA TGTGCCAGCCAACTAGCGGGAGGGCAGGCCGGGAGGGGACACAATGAGCAGTTCTTC. Translation gives CASQLAGGQAGRGHNEQFF.

V usage is TRBV2 and J usage is TRBJ1-3; D uncertain. Germline CDR1 reads SNHLY; CDR2 reads FYNNEI. CDR3 length: 14 amino acids. V was cut by 6 bases and J by 3 bases, with 12 bases left in between. The CDR3, as DNA: TGTGCCAGCAGGGGCTGGGAGCGTGGAAACACCATATATTTT. The encoded protein is CASRGWERGNTIYF.

Concerning this clone itself: The same CDR3 also results from other DNA sequences found in this sample. V gene TRBV5-1 combines with J gene TRBJ1-6; D is unclear. Trimming stripped 0 bases from V and 7 bases from J, with 5 bases between. Germline CDR1 reads SGHRS; CDR2 reads YFSETQ. This CDR3 spans 13 amino acids. CDR3 in amino acids: CASSLDGNSPLHF. The CDR3 region has the DNA TGCGCCAGCAGCTTGGACGGGAATTCACCCCTCCACTTT.

The chain combines TRBV6-1 with TRBJ2-3; 8 bases map to TRBD2. V shed 1 base and J 4 bases; nucleotides not matched to a gene: 7. This CDR3 comprises 16 residues. From germline, CDR1 is MNHNS and CDR2 SASEGT. The CDR3 sequence is CASSEGPGGPADTQYF. Here the CDR3 DNA reads TGTGCCAGCAGTGAAGGCCCGGGAGGGCCGGCAGATACGCAGTATTTT.

The chain uses TRBV11-2 and TRBJ1-1; D not resolved. V was pared by 4 bases and J by 0 bases, with 9 bases between. Per the germline V gene, CDR1 is SGHAT and CDR2 is FQNNGV. The CDR3 contains 14 residues. Here the CDR3 DNA reads TGTGCCAGCAGCTACAGCCTGGTGAACACTGAAGCTTTCTTT. Amino acids: CASSYSLVNTEAFF. The whole variable domain, filled in from reference TRBV11-2 and TRBJ1-1, reads EAGVAQSPRYKIIEKRQSVAFWCNPISGHATLYWYQQILGQGPKLLIQFQNNGVVDDSQLPKDRFSAERLKGVDSTLKIQPAKLEDSAVYLCASSYSLVNTEAFFGQGTRLTVV.

The chain uses TRBV9 and TRBJ1-3; the match to TRBD1 covers 7 bases. V shed 10 bases, J shed 1 base, and the junction held 8 bases outside the gene matches. The CDR3 extends over 14 amino acids. From germline, CDR1 is SGDLS and CDR2 YYNGEE. CDR3 nucleotide sequence: TGTGCCGGTCCGGAGGACAGGTCTGGAAACACCATATATTTT. Translating it yields CAGPEDRSGNTIYF.

V and J are TRBV30 and TRBJ1-1; the match to TRBD1 covers 8 bases. With 2 bases clipped from V and 3 bases from J, the junction kept 17 bases outside the gene matches. The CDR3 runs to 18 residues. Germline V lookup: CDR1 GTSNPN, CDR2 SVGIG (reference sequence). The DNA of the CDR3 is TGTGCCTGGAGTCCGTCGGACAGGGCGTTTGACAGGGACACTGAAGCTTTCTTT. It specifies CAWSPSDRAFDRDTEAFF.

The chain has TRBV5-1 and TRBJ2-7; 8 bases agree with TRBD1. With V trimmed by 5 bases and J by 3 bases, 7 bases remained unmatched. The germline V gene encodes CDR1 SGHRS and CDR2 YFSETQ. The CDR3 has 14 residues. CDR3 sequence (DNA): TGCGCCAGCAGATCGACAGGGGATTACTACGAGCAGTACTTC. Translation gives CASRSTGDYYEQYF.

In this sample, this clone turned up a few times. The chain links TRBV6-6 to TRBJ1-1, with D perhaps TRBD1 (6 bases). The CDR3 runs to 14 residues. V shed 2 bases and J shed 6 bases, with 13 bases lying between them. CDR1 and CDR2 (germline): MNHNY, SVGAGI (reference sequence). This CDR3 is CASSYGRGPAEAFF. The CDR3 DNA is TGTGCCAGCAGTTACGGCCGGGGGCCTGCTGAAGCTTTCTTT.

The V call is TRBV6-1, the J call TRBJ1-2, with 8 nucleotides matching TRBD1. This CDR3 has 13 amino acids. Germline values: CDR1 MNHNS, CDR2 SASEGT. The V and J ends lost 5 bases and 3 bases, in that order; junction bases with no gene match: 2. The CDR3 DNA sequence: TGTGCCAGCAGTCTGACAGGGGACTATGGCTACACCTTC. This sequence encodes CASSLTGDYGYTF.

CDR3 region: CASSELAGSYEQYF. The CDR3 DNA is TGTGCCAGCAGTGAACTAGCGGGAAGCTACGAGCAGTACTTC. The chain uses TRBV6-1 and TRBJ2-7, with 9 positions matching TRBD2. The germline gives CDR1 MNHNS, CDR2 SASEGT. This CDR3 comprises 14 residues. The trim removed 2 bases at V and 3 bases at J, leaving 2 bases unmatched.

The rearrangement uses TRBV18 and TRBJ2-2; the match to TRBD1 covers 9 bases. This CDR3 contains 14 residues. V was pared by 2 bases and J by 7 bases, with 2 bases of the junction left unmatched. Germline V gene lookup returns CDR1 KGHSH and CDR2 LQKENI. CDR3 region: CASSPGTGNGELFF. DNA of the CDR3: TGTGCCAGCTCACCAGGGACAGGGAACGGGGAGCTGTTTTTT.

V and J are TRBV5-6 and TRBJ2-5; 9 bases are shared with TRBD2. Germline-derived CDR1 and CDR2 are SGHDT and YYEEEE. Trimming at V came to 2 bases and at J to 1 base, leaving 3 bases not matched to a gene. The CDR3 consists of 15 residues. For the CDR3, the DNA is TGTGCCAGCAGCTTTCTTAGCGGGGGCCAAGAGACCCAGTACTTC. It codes for CASSFLSGGQETQYF.

The chain uses TRBV6-6 and TRBJ2-1; D is undetermined. The CDR3 loop spans 12 amino acids. CDR1 is MNHNY and CDR2 is SVGAGI in the germline V gene (reference sequence). Trimming stripped 6 bases from V and 2 bases from J, with 5 bases between. The CDR3 spells CASSPAYNEQFF. The DNA of the CDR3 is TGTGCCAGCAGCCCAGCCTACAATGAGCAGTTCTTC.

The rearrangement uses TRBV7-9 and TRBJ1-4; D uncertain. The germline V gene encodes CDR1 SEHNR and CDR2 FQNEAQ (reference sequence). Trimming removed 4 bases from V and 6 bases from J, with 15 bases in between. CDR3 length: 15 amino acids. Written as DNA, the CDR3 is TGTGCCAGCAGCTGGACTCCAAGCAGCCATGAAAAACTGTTTTTT. Translating it yields CASSWTPSSHEKLFF.

This rearrangement joins TRBV5-6 to TRBJ2-5; weak D call: TRBD1 (5 bases). The CDR3 runs to 14 residues. Trimming pared 4 bases from V and 4 bases from J, leaving 14 bases between. Germline loops: CDR1 SGHDT, CDR2 YYEEEE. CDR3 loop: CASSLGAAPETQYF. The CDR3 DNA reads as TGTGCCAGCAGCCTAGGGGCCGCCCCAGAGACCCAGTACTTC.

This chain links TRBV5-4 with TRBJ2-1; D uncertain. Germline CDR1 and CDR2: SGHNT and YYREEE (reference sequence). V was cut by 1 base and J by 3 bases, with 11 bases left in between. This CDR3 is built from 15 residues. CDR3 sequence (DNA): TGTGCCAGCAGCTTGTTGGGGTGGGGCTACAATGAGCAGTTCTTC. It translates to CASSLLGWGYNEQFF.

The chain combines TRBV6-5 with TRBJ1-1; D is uncertain. Trimming left V 7 bases short and J 5 bases short, with 17 bases between. Germline V gene data show CDR1 as MNHEY and CDR2 as SVGAGI. This CDR3 region has 14 residues. The CDR3 sequence is CASTSQWRGTEAFF. CDR3 sequence (DNA): TGTGCCAGCACCTCCCAATGGCGGGGAACTGAAGCTTTCTTT.

The chain joins TRBV4-1 to TRBJ2-7; the match to TRBD2 covers 11 bases. The CDR3 runs to 15 residues. The ends lost 1 base at V and 2 bases at J; junction bases unmatched: 1. Germline CDR1 and CDR2: MGHRA and YSYEKL. Here the CDR3 DNA reads TGCGCCAGCAGCCAAGCTAGCGGGGGGACCTACGAGCAGTACTTC. It translates to CASSQASGGTYEQYF.

Written as DNA, the CDR3 is TGCGCCAGCAGCCAAGAGTCGGGGGACCCTAACTATGGCTACACCTTC. Translation gives CASSQESGDPNYGYTF. The chain couples TRBV4-3 to TRBJ1-2; weak D call: TRBD1 (5 bases). V lost 0 bases to trimming and J lost 0 bases, with 11 bases between them. There are 16 residues in the CDR3. Per germline, CDR1 LGHNA and CDR2 YSLEER.

J is TRBJ1-1 and V is TRBV18; no clear D gene. CDR3 size: 14 residues. V lost 2 bases, J lost 0 bases, and 7 bases lay in between. CDR1 is KGHSH, CDR2 LQKENI, per germline. The CDR3 sequence: CASSPRILNTEAFF. CDR3 coding DNA: TGTGCCAGCTCACCAAGGATCTTGAACACTGAAGCTTTCTTT.

The chain employs TRBV19 and TRBJ2-2; TRBD1 aligns across 8 bases. CDR1 is LNHDA and CDR2 is SQIVND in the germline V gene (reference sequence). V trimming: 7 bases; J trimming: 5 bases; junction bases outside the gene matches: 12. The CDR3 has 16 amino acids. CDR3 in amino acids: CASNSQGARSTGELFF. Written as DNA, the CDR3 is TGTGCCAGTAATTCCCAGGGGGCGAGAAGTACCGGGGAGCTGTTTTTT.

CDR3 in DNA: TGTGCCAGCAGGGAAGGGGCCGCTGGCTACACCTTC. Its translation is CASREGAAGYTF. The V and J genes are TRBV28 and TRBJ1-2, with D tentatively TRBD1 (5 bases). The CDR3 contains 12 residues. Trimming pared 6 bases from V and 7 bases from J, leaving 12 bases between. The germline V gene encodes CDR1 MDHEN and CDR2 SYDVKM.

J is TRBJ2-1 and V is TRBV19, with TRBD2 matching over 8 bases. Germline CDR1 is LNHDA and CDR2 is SQIVND (reference sequence). V trimming: 8 bases; J trimming: 3 bases; junction bases outside the gene matches: 6. This CDR3 has 14 residues. CDR3 sequence: CASQGGGLYNEQFF. The CDR3 DNA reads TGTGCCAGTCAAGGCGGGGGGCTCTACAATGAGCAGTTCTTC.

The rearrangement links TRBV30 to TRBJ1-4; D gene ambiguous. The germline V gene has CDR1 GTSNPN and CDR2 SVGIG (reference sequence). The CDR3 consists of 15 residues. Deletions cut 2 bases from V and 4 bases from J, with 14 bases between. CDR3 DNA sequence: TGTGCCTGGAGTCCGACCTGGCAGGTTAATGAAAAACTGTTTTTT. Its translation is CAWSPTWQVNEKLFF.

V usage is TRBV27 and J usage is TRBJ2-1, with D possibly TRBD2 on 6 matching bases. Germline V lookup: CDR1 MNHEY, CDR2 SMNVEV (reference sequence). The ends were cut back, 6 bases at V and 6 bases at J, with 12 bases in the middle. CDR3 length: 13 amino acids. CDR3 sequence reads: CASRAGTFNEQFF. DNA for the CDR3: TGTGCCAGCAGAGCCGGGACTTTCAATGAGCAGTTCTTC.